The 16 T cell receptor beta chains listed next were all sequenced from one sample in a study of shared clonotypes between healthy human individuals. Profiling relied on immunoSEQ multiplex PCR, and the TCRdb table lists in-frame clones only, not all of them. The table shows 640,000 or so clones, with 72% occurring only once. The sample consisted of memory CD4+ T cells sorted from blood. Subset specified: CD45RA-negative fraction. The receptors stem from a woman aged 25 to 45 in good health.

The chain combines TRBV5-4 with TRBJ2-7; TRBD1 matches 10 bases. This CDR3 contains 15 residues. The V and J ends lost 4 bases and 0 bases, in that order; junction bases with no gene match: 4. The V gene's germline CDR1 is SGHNT and CDR2 YYREEE (reference sequence). The CDR3 region has the DNA TGTGCCAGCAGCGACCGACAGGGGGCCTCCTACGAGCAGTACTTC. Its protein product is CASSDRQGASYEQYF.

The chain links TRBV6-1 to TRBJ1-2; D possibly corresponds to TRBD1 (5 bases). V was trimmed by 10 bases and J by 8 bases, leaving 20 bases between them. Germline values: CDR1 MNHNS, CDR2 SASEGT. This CDR3 is 13 amino acids long. CDR3 in amino acids: CATKMTAALGYTF. In DNA form, the CDR3 reads TGTGCCACGAAAATGACAGCGGCACTAGGCTACACCTTC.

The chain has TRBV6-1 and TRBJ2-5; 9 bases are a match to TRBD2. Germline CDR1 reads MNHNS; CDR2 reads SASEGT. The ends lost 6 bases at V and 3 bases at J; junction bases unmatched: 8. The CDR3 consists of 15 residues. CDR3 loop: CASRASGTYKETQYF. DNA of the CDR3: TGTGCCAGCAGGGCTAGCGGGACCTATAAAGAGACCCAGTACTTC.

This clone came up a few times. V gene TRBV20-1 combines with J gene TRBJ1-1, with D maybe TRBD1 (6 bases). The V gene lost 5 bases and the J gene lost 11 bases, with 15 bases spanning the gap. The CDR3 contains 11 residues. CDR1 is DFQATT and CDR2 is SNEGSKA in the germline V gene (reference sequence). The CDR3 DNA reads as TGCAGTGCTGGGGGCAGGGTCGGCGCTTTCTTT. This codes for CSAGGRVGAFF.

The gene calls are TRBV28 and TRBJ1-3; D gene uncertain. Looked up from germline, CDR1 is MDHEN and CDR2 is SYDVKM. The CDR3 is made up of 14 amino acids. The V and J ends lost 7 bases and 1 base respectively, with 11 bases between them. The CDR3 nucleotides are TGTGCCAGCACCTCCCCAGGATCTGGAAACACCATATATTTT. This encodes CASTSPGSGNTIYF.

This clone was recorded only once. This sample also contains other DNA sequences that code for the same CDR3. This chain connects TRBV11-2 to TRBJ1-1; TRBD1 matches at 7 bases. This CDR3 contains 14 residues. From germline, CDR1 is SGHAT and CDR2 FQNNGV. With V trimmed by 5 bases and J by 0 bases, 3 bases remained unmatched. CDR3 amino acids: CASSTDRVNTEAFF. CDR3 sequence (DNA): TGTGCCAGCAGCACTGACAGGGTGAACACTGAAGCTTTCTTT.

V usage is TRBV10-2 and J usage is TRBJ1-2; 9 bases match TRBD1. The length of the CDR3 is 17 residues. From germline, CDR1 is WSHSY and CDR2 SAAADI. V lost 8 bases and J lost 0; bases outside the gene matches: 13. The DNA for the CDR3 is TGCGCCAGCGAATCTAGGAATTGGACAGGGGCTAACTATGGCTACACCTTC. Translating it yields CASESRNWTGANYGYTF.

V usage is TRBV19 and J usage is TRBJ2-5, with D unresolved. The CDR3 totals 12 residues. Germline CDR1 and CDR2: LNHDA and SQIVND (reference sequence). V lost 5 bases to trimming and J lost 11 bases, with 15 bases between them. In DNA form, the CDR3 reads TGTGCCAGTAGTGTCAGACATGGTGAGCAGTACTTC. It is translated as CASSVRHGEQYF.

The chain carries TRBV7-9 and TRBJ2-1, with D perhaps matching TRBD2 (6 bases). The V end was cut by 1 base, the J end by 9 bases, with 16 bases between. CDR1 and CDR2 (germline): SEHNR, FQNEAQ (reference sequence). The CDR3 is 15 residues long. CDR3 loop: CASSLGLDGHTEQFF. For the CDR3, the DNA is TGTGCCAGCAGCTTAGGACTAGATGGGCATACTGAGCAGTTCTTC.

This clone has only a few counts. DNA for the CDR3: TGCGCCAGCAGCAAGGACTGGGAAGGAACCCAGTACTTC. Encoded protein: CASSKDWEGTQYF. The chain is built from TRBV5-1 and TRBJ2-5; the D gene is possibly TRBD2 (5 bases). This CDR3 spans 13 amino acids. Trimming stripped 4 bases from V and 8 bases from J, with 15 bases between. Germline assignment: CDR1 SGHRS and CDR2 YFSETQ.

The V and J genes are TRBV19 and TRBJ2-7, with 9 positions matching TRBD1. V trimming: 3 bases; J trimming: 5 bases; junction bases outside the gene matches: 11. The CDR3 totals 16 residues. CDR1 and CDR2 from the germline V gene are LNHDA and SQIVND (reference sequence). Written as DNA, the CDR3 is TGTGCCAGTAGTATTAGGGGGACAGGGTCTTTCGACGAGCAGTACTTC. Protein product: CASSIRGTGSFDEQYF.

With regard to this clone: Additional DNA sequences in this sample encode the identical CDR3. The genes are TRBV7-7 and TRBJ2-1; D call uncertain. The CDR3 is 13 residues long. Germline-derived CDR1 and CDR2 are SSHAT and FNYEAQ (reference sequence). V lost 0 bases and J 5 bases, leaving 5 bases between the germline ends. CDR3 coding DNA: TGTGCCAGCAGCTTAGCAGAGGACAATGAGCAGTTCTTC. Translated, it gives CASSLAEDNEQFF.

This clone has just one count. Other nucleotide sequences in the sample specify the same CDR3. The rearrangement joins TRBV27 to TRBJ1-5; D ambiguous. The CDR3 has 13 amino acids. The V and J ends lost 2 bases and 4 bases respectively, with 6 bases between them. Germline CDR1 is MNHEY and CDR2 is SMNVEV (reference sequence). The CDR3 region has the DNA TGTGCCAGCAGTTTACGAGAAAATCAGCCCCAGCATTTT. Translating gives CASSLRENQPQHF.

The chain uses TRBV28 and TRBJ2-7; tentative D call: TRBD1 (6 bases). V lost 6 bases to trimming and J lost 1 base, with 19 bases between them. In germline, CDR1 is MDHEN, CDR2 SYDVKM. The CDR3 runs to 16 residues. DNA for the CDR3: TGTGCCAGCAGGGGCCCGGGACACCGGATTTCCTACGAGCAGTACTTC. This encodes CASRGPGHRISYEQYF.

The chain uses TRBV30 and TRBJ2-1; D might be TRBD1 (5 bases). This CDR3 is 12 amino acids long. The germline V gene encodes CDR1 GTSNPN and CDR2 SVGIG (reference sequence). V was trimmed by 1 base and J by 8 bases, leaving 9 bases between them. The CDR3 sequence is CAWSATVHEQFF. DNA of the CDR3: TGTGCCTGGAGTGCGACAGTCCATGAGCAGTTCTTC. Full variable domain (missing parts from reference TRBV30 and TRBJ2-1): SQTIHQWPATLVQPVGSPLSLECTVEGTSNPNLYWYRQAAGRGLQLLFYSVGIGQISSEVPQNLSASRPQDRQFILSSKKLLLSDSGFYLCAWSATVHEQFFGPGTRLTVL.

V and J are TRBV28 and TRBJ2-3, with 7 nucleotides matching TRBD2. CDR3 length: 17 residues. CDR1 is MDHEN and CDR2 is SYDVKM in the germline V gene. Trimming took 4 bases from V and 2 from J; bases not matched to a gene: 12. The CDR3 sequence: CASSSAELAGYTDTQYF. In DNA, the CDR3 is TGTGCCAGCAGTTCCGCCGAGTTAGCGGGCTACACAGATACGCAGTATTTT.